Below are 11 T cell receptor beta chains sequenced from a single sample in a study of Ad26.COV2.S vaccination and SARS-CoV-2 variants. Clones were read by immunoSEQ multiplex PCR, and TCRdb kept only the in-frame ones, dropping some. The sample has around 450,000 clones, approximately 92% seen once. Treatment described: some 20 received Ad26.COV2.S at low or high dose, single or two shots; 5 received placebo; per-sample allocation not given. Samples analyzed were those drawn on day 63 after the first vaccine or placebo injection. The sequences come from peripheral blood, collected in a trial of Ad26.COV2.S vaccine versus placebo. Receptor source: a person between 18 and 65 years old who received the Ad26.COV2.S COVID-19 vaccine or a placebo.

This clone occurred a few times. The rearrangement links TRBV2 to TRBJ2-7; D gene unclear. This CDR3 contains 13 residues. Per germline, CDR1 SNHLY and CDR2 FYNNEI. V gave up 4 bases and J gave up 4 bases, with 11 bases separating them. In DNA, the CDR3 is TGTGCCAGCAGTGCCGACTCGGCGTACGAGCAGTACTTC. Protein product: CASSADSAYEQYF.

CDR3 loop: CASSGSRDSRFRNEQFF. CDR3 DNA: TGTGCCAGCAGCGGCTCACGGGACTCCCGTTTTCGCAATGAGCAGTTCTTC. The chain employs TRBV5-5 and TRBJ2-1; D perhaps matches TRBD2 (6 bases). The CDR3 extends over 17 amino acids. The germline CDR1 and CDR2 sequences are SGHKS and YYEKEE (reference sequence). The germline V and J ends were trimmed by 4 bases and 6 bases, with 23 bases remaining between them.

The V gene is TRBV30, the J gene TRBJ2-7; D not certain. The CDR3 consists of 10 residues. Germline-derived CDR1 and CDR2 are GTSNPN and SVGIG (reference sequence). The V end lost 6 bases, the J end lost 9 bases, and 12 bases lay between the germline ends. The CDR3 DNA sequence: TGTGCCTGCGATTCGACGGCGCAGTACTTC. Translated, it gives CACDSTAQYF.

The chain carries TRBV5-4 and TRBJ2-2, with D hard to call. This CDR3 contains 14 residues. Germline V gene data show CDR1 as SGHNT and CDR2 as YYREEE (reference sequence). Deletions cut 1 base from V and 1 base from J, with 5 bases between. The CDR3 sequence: CASSLFQNTGELFF. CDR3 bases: TGTGCCAGCAGCTTGTTTCAGAACACCGGGGAGCTGTTTTTT. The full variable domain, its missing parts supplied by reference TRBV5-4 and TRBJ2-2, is ETGVTQSPTHLIKTRGQQVTLRCSSQSGHNTVSWYQQALGQGPQFIFQYYREEENGRGNFPPRFSGLQFPNYSSELNVNALELDDSALYLCASSLFQNTGELFFGEGSRLTVL.

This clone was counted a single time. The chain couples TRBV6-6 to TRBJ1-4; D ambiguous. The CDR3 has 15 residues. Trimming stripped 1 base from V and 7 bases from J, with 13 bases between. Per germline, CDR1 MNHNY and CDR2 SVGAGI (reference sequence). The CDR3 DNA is TGTGCCAGCAGTTACTGGCAAGGAGGGCGTGAAAAACTGTTTTTT. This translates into CASSYWQGGREKLFF.

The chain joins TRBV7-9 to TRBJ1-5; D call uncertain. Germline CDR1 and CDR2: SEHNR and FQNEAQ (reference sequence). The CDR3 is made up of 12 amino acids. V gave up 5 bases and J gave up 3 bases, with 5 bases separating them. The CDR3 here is CASSRNNQPQHF. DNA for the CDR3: TGTGCCAGCAGCCGTAACAATCAGCCCCAGCATTTT. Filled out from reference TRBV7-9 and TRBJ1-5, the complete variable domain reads DTGVSQNPRHKITKRGQNVTFRCDPISEHNRLYWYRQTLGQGPEFLTYFQNEAQLEKSRLLSDRFSAERPKGSFSTLEIQRTEQGDSAMYLCASSRNNQPQHFGDGTRLSIL.

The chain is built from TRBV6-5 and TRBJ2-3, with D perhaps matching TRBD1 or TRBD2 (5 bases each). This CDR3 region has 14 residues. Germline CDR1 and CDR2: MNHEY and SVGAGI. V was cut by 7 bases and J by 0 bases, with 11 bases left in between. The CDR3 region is CASKRDQSTDTQYF. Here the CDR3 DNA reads TGTGCCAGCAAGAGGGACCAGAGCACAGATACGCAGTATTTT.

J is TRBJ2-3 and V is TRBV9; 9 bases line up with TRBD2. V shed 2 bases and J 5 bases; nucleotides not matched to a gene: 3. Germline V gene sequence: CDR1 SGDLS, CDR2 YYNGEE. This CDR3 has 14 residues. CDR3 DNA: TGTGCCAGCAGCGTGGGACTAGCAGGAGATACGCAGTATTTT. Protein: CASSVGLAGDTQYF.

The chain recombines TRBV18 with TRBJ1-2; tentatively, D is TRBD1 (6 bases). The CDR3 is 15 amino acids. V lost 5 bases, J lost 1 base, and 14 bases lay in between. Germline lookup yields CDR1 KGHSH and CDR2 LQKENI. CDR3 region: CASSIRDTNNYGYTF. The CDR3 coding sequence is TGTGCCAGCTCAATCCGGGACACTAATAACTATGGCTACACCTTC.

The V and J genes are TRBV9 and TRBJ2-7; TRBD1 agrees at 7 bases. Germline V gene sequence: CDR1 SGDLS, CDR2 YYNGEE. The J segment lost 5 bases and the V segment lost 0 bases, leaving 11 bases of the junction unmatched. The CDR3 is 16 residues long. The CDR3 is CASSVGYRGQADEQYF. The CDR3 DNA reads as TGTGCCAGCAGCGTAGGATATAGGGGGCAGGCGGACGAGCAGTACTTC.

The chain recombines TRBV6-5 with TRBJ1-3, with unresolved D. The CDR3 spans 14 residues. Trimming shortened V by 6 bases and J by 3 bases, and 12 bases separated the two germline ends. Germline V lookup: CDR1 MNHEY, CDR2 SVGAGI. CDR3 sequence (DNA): TGTGCCAGCAGAAGAAGTTTATTTGGAAACACCATATATTTT. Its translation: CASRRSLFGNTIYF.